This TCR beta chain was documented in a study of blood T cell repertoires in COVID-19. The CDR3 covers 15 residues. The germline CDR1 and CDR2 sequences are SNHLY and FYNNEI. Germline trimming cut 7 bases from V and 8 bases from J; bases unmatched to any gene: 13. TCRdb's table, derived via immunoSEQ multiplex PCR, lists solely in-frame clones and lacks some. The repertoire holds more than 300,000 clones, with roughly 90% as singletons. This clone was seen only a few times. Sequences were obtained from peripheral blood. This chain uses TRBV2 with TRBJ1-4; TRBD1 matches at 7 bases. This TCR came from a woman between 25 and 40 years old with COVID-19, enrolled during active disease. The CDR3 sequence: CASIRGGGLVEKLFF. The CDR3 DNA follows: TGTGCCAGCATCAGAGGGGGCGGCCTGGTGGAAAAACTGTTTTTT.